These 2 T cell receptor beta chains came from one sample sequenced in a study of Ad26.COV2.S vaccination and SARS-CoV-2 variants. Treatment: 15 to 20 received Ad26.COV2.S at low or high dose, single or two shots; about 5 received placebo; per-sample allocation not given. Day 63 after the first vaccine or placebo injection was the time point for sampling. Assay: immunoSEQ multiplex PCR; the TCRdb copy retains only in-frame clones and omits some. Here the sample spans about 350,000 clones, approximately 86% being singletons. The sequencing here drew on peripheral blood, taken in a trial of Ad26.COV2.S vaccine versus placebo. The source of these receptors is a person between 18 and 59 years old who received the Ad26.COV2.S COVID-19 vaccine or a placebo.

V and J are TRBV30 and TRBJ2-7; the D is unclear. The CDR3 is 13 amino acids. Trimming left V 1 base short and J 2 bases short, with 9 bases between. Germline CDR1 is GTSNPN and CDR2 is SVGIG (reference sequence). Written as DNA, the CDR3 is TGTGCCTGGAGTGAGGGCGGAACCTACGAGCAGTACTTC. Translated, it gives CAWSEGGTYEQYF.

The V call is TRBV7-3, the J call TRBJ2-3, with a tentative D call TRBD2 (5 bases). The germline gives CDR1 SGHTA, CDR2 FQGTGA. The CDR3 loop spans 12 amino acids. Trimming removed 4 bases at V and 8 bases at J, with 10 bases between. For the CDR3, the DNA is TGTGCCAGCAGCTCACTAGAGGGTACGCAGTATTTT. This codes for CASSSLEGTQYF.